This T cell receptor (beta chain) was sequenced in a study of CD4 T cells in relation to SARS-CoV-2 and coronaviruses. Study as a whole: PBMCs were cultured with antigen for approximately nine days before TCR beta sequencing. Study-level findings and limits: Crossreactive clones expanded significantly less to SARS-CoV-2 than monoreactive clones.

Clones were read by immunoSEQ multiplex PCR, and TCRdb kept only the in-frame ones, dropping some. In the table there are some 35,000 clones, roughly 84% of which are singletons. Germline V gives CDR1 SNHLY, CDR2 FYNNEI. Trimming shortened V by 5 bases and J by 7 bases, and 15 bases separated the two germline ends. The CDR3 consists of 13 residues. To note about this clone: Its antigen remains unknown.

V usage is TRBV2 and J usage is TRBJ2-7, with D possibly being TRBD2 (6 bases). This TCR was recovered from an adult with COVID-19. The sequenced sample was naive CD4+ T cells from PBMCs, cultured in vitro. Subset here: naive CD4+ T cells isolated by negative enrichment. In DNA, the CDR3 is TGTGCCAGCAGTTGGGCGGGACTTCGGGAGCAGTACTTC. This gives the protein CASSWAGLREQYF.